The 32 T cell receptor beta chains below all came from one sample that was sequenced in a study of OX40 agonist ivuxolimab in advanced cancers. The data were produced by immunoSEQ multiplex PCR, yet TCRdb's version contains in-frame clones alone and is incomplete. Among tens of thousands of clones listed, roughly 83% were seen once. This sample comprised CD4+ or CD8+ T cells sorted from blood, obtained in a trial of the OX40 agonist ivuxolimab. Every receptor here comes from an adult with an advanced solid tumor such as melanoma, head and neck, liver or kidney cancer.

The CDR3 region has the DNA TGTGCCAGCAGCTTAGGGGGGAGCTCCTACAATGAGCAGTTCTTC. This translates into CASSLGGSSYNEQFF. The rearrangement links TRBV11-2 to TRBJ2-1; the D gene could be TRBD1 or TRBD2 (5 bases each). This CDR3 contains 15 residues. The germline V gene encodes CDR1 SGHAT and CDR2 FQNNGV. Trimming removed 1 base from V and 0 bases from J, with 7 bases in between.

The rearrangement links TRBV6-4 to TRBJ1-5; D not resolved. The CDR3 consists of 13 residues. CDR1 and CDR2 (germline): MRHNA, SNTAGT. V lost 6 bases to trimming and J lost 4 bases, with 10 bases between them. The CDR3 loop reads CASSQEVNQPQHF. CDR3 coding DNA: TGTGCCAGCAGCCAAGAGGTGAATCAGCCCCAGCATTTT.

This clone appeared a single time. V and J are TRBV5-1 and TRBJ2-7, with 14 bases that match TRBD2. Unmatched junction bases numbered 9, after V lost 4 bases and J lost 6 bases. The germline gives CDR1 SGHRS, CDR2 YFSETQ. CDR3 size: 16 residues. The CDR3 bases are TGCGCCAGCAGCGAGACTAGCGGGAGGGCGCGTTTCGAGCAGTACTTC. It specifies CASSETSGRARFEQYF.

This chain uses TRBV9 with TRBJ2-7, with no clear D. This CDR3 comprises 12 residues. V was pared by 3 bases and J by 2 bases, with 6 bases between. The germline gives CDR1 SGDLS, CDR2 YYNGEE. CDR3 region: CASSGDAYEQYF. CDR3 sequence (DNA): TGTGCCAGCAGCGGGGATGCCTACGAGCAGTACTTC.

V is TRBV23-1 and J is TRBJ2-7; TRBD1 matches 9 bases. TRBV23-1 is an ORF for which the function is uncertain. The trim removed 4 bases at V and 6 bases at J, leaving 7 bases unmatched. The CDR3 length is 14 residues. CDR3 coding DNA: TGCGCCAGCAGTCCAGGACAGGGGACGGGCGAGCAGTACTTC. Protein sequence: CASSPGQGTGEQYF.

The CDR3 coding sequence is TGTGCCACCTCATCCGGGGTTCGGCTAGCGGGGGCTCGAGGGGAGACCCAGTACTTC. As protein: CATSSGVRLAGARGETQYF. The chain links TRBV15 to TRBJ2-5; 10 bases are shared with TRBD2. The CDR3 has 19 residues. V lost 8 bases, J lost 5 bases, and 23 bases stayed unmatched. From germline, CDR1 is LNHNV and CDR2 YYDKDF (reference sequence).

The sample holds one count of this clone. The genes are TRBV7-9 and TRBJ1-3; D is unclear. This CDR3 is built from 17 residues. V lost 6 bases and J 3 bases, leaving 21 bases between the germline ends. The germline CDR1 and CDR2 sequences are SEHNR and FQNEAQ (reference sequence). The CDR3 DNA sequence: TGTGCCAGCAGAAAAATTAGAGCAGATCCTCTTGGAAACACCATATATTTT. This encodes CASRKIRADPLGNTIYF.

The V call is TRBV19, the J call TRBJ2-7; 9 bases line up with TRBD1. Germline CDR1 is LNHDA and CDR2 is SQIVND (reference sequence). The V and J ends lost 5 bases and 0 bases, in that order; junction bases with no gene match: 2. The CDR3 extends over 14 amino acids. Here the CDR3 DNA reads TGTGCCAGTAGTGGGACAGGGAGCTCCTACGAGCAGTACTTC. It specifies CASSGTGSSYEQYF.

The chain carries TRBV4-1 and TRBJ2-7; a possible D gene is TRBD2 (6 bases). The germline CDR1 and CDR2 sequences are MGHRA and YSYEKL. The CDR3 has 14 amino acids. Trimming pared 3 bases from V and 3 bases from J, leaving 12 bases between. Here the CDR3 DNA reads TGCGCCAGCAGCCAGCCGGGAGACGGCTACGAGCAGTACTTC. As protein: CASSQPGDGYEQYF.

The chain uses TRBV11-2 and TRBJ2-5; 7 positions agree with TRBD1. V trimming: 2 bases; J trimming: 5 bases; junction bases outside the gene matches: 8. CDR3 size: 15 residues. Germline loops: CDR1 SGHAT, CDR2 FQNNGV. The CDR3 is CASSLNRGLGETQYF. In DNA, the CDR3 is TGTGCCAGCAGCTTAAACAGGGGATTGGGGGAGACCCAGTACTTC. Based on the CDR3 plus reference TRBV11-2 and TRBJ2-5, the full variable domain is EAGVAQSPRYKIIEKRQSVAFWCNPISGHATLYWYQQILGQGPKLLIQFQNNGVVDDSQLPKDRFSAERLKGVDSTLKIQPAKLEDSAVYLCASSLNRGLGETQYFGPGTRLLVL.

The chain recombines TRBV7-9 with TRBJ1-2, with D unclear. The CDR3 sequence is 13 residues long. Germline V gene lookup returns CDR1 SEHNR and CDR2 FQNEAQ (reference sequence). V was cut by 5 bases and J by 4 bases, with 11 bases left in between. As DNA, the CDR3 is TGTGCCAGCAGCCTACCAAGAGCCTATGGCTACACCTTC. It translates to CASSLPRAYGYTF.

The V call is TRBV9, the J call TRBJ2-1; 11 nucleotides align to TRBD2. This CDR3 has 16 residues. V gave up 2 bases and J gave up 6 bases; unmatched junction bases: 7. Germline-derived CDR1 and CDR2 are SGDLS and YYNGEE. This CDR3 reads CASSVHPSGGTNEQFF. CDR3 nucleotide sequence: TGTGCCAGCAGCGTTCACCCTAGCGGGGGGACCAATGAGCAGTTCTTC.

This clone appeared a single time. The chain combines TRBV7-9 with TRBJ2-7, with a weak D call TRBD2 (5 bases). The germline V gene has CDR1 SEHNR and CDR2 FQNEAQ (reference sequence). The CDR3 has 15 amino acids. Trimming took 7 bases from V and 3 from J, leaving 19 bases between them. The CDR3 DNA is TGTGCCAGCACCCTCCGGGGAAACAGAAGCTACGAGCAGTACTTC. It encodes CASTLRGNRSYEQYF. Full variable domain (remainder filled in from reference TRBV7-9 and TRBJ2-7): DTGVSQNPRHKITKRGQNVTFRCDPISEHNRLYWYRQTLGQGPEFLTYFQNEAQLEKSRLLSDRFSAERPKGSFSTLEIQRTEQGDSAMYLCASTLRGNRSYEQYFGPGTRLTVT.

The V and J genes are TRBV6-5 and TRBJ2-7; 7 nucleotides agree with TRBD1. The CDR3 length is 13 residues. Germline loops: CDR1 MNHEY, CDR2 SVGAGI. With V trimmed by 5 bases and J by 7 bases, 8 bases remained unmatched. CDR3 DNA: TGTGCCAGCAGTCCCGACAGGGCTCGGGAGCAGTACTTC. Translated: CASSPDRAREQYF.

The rearrangement uses TRBV5-1 and TRBJ2-1; perhaps TRBD1 as D (6 bases). Germline V gives CDR1 SGHRS, CDR2 YFSETQ. This CDR3 region has 15 residues. The V gene lost 2 bases and the J gene lost 0 bases, with 9 bases spanning the gap. CDR3 DNA sequence: TGCGCCAGCAGCTTCGAAGGGGGCTCCTACAATGAGCAGTTCTTC. Translating gives CASSFEGGSYNEQFF.

This rearrangement joins TRBV5-1 to TRBJ1-5; TRBD1 is a possible D gene (6 bases). The CDR3 is 14 residues long. Per the germline V gene, CDR1 is SGHRS and CDR2 is YFSETQ. Trimming removed 2 bases at V and 4 bases at J, with 10 bases between. The CDR3 DNA sequence: TGCGCCAGCAGCTTAGGACAGCCAAATCAGCCCCAGCATTTT. Its translation: CASSLGQPNQPQHF.

The rearrangement uses TRBV6-5 and TRBJ2-6, with D tentatively TRBD1 (6 bases). The germline V gene has CDR1 MNHEY and CDR2 SVGAGI. This CDR3 is 15 amino acids long. V lost 5 bases to trimming and J lost 4 bases, with 12 bases between them. The CDR3 loop is CASSADSWGANVLTF. The CDR3 nucleotides read TGTGCCAGCAGTGCGGACAGTTGGGGGGCCAACGTCCTGACTTTC.

This chain's CDR3 is CASRPNTWGGGYTF. The CDR3 DNA follows: TGTGCCAGCAGGCCCAATACGTGGGGAGGAGGCTACACCTTC. V is TRBV6-1 and J is TRBJ1-2; D not resolved. The CDR3 runs to 14 residues. V was shortened by 6 bases and J by 8 bases, with 19 bases between the two germline ends. Germline CDR1 and CDR2: MNHNS and SASEGT.

The rearrangement joins TRBV28 to TRBJ2-5; 14 nucleotides match TRBD2. Germline trimming cut 5 bases from V and 3 bases from J; bases unmatched to any gene: 11. The CDR3 sequence is 18 residues long. Germline CDR1 MDHEN, CDR2 SYDVKM. The CDR3 nucleotides read TGTGCCAGCAGTCTCCCGACTAGCGGGGGGGCCGGGGAAGAGACCCAGTACTTC. This encodes CASSLPTSGGAGEETQYF.

This rearrangement joins TRBV6-6 to TRBJ2-7; D is perhaps TRBD1 (5 bases). The V gene lost 6 bases and the J gene lost 5 bases, with 17 bases spanning the gap. CDR1 and CDR2 (germline): MNHNY, SVGAGI (reference sequence). The CDR3 has 14 residues. CDR3 region: CASSQRGSGNEQYF. The CDR3, as DNA: TGTGCCAGCAGCCAAAGGGGTTCTGGGAACGAGCAGTACTTC.

In regard to this clone: Germline is not matched at one junction end, which may reflect a read error. The chain employs TRBV4-2 and TRBJ1-5, with TRBD1 matching 8 bases. Germline V gene lookup returns CDR1 LGHNA and CDR2 YNFKEQ. This CDR3 is built from 13 residues. CDR3 sequence reads: CASSQGDSGGEYF. The CDR3 DNA is TGTGCCAGCAGCCAGGGAGATTCAGGGGGCGAGTATTTT.

The rearrangement joins TRBV7-3 to TRBJ1-1, with 7 nucleotides matching TRBD1. Germline V gives CDR1 SGHTA, CDR2 FQGTGA. This CDR3 region has 17 residues. V was clipped by 0 bases and J by 0 bases; unmatched bases: 7. In DNA, the CDR3 is TGTGCCAGCAGCTTAACCCAGGGGGAAGGGGTGAACACTGAAGCTTTCTTT. Translated: CASSLTQGEGVNTEAFF.

The CDR3 sequence: CASSLETVSYNLDYGYTF. Here the CDR3 DNA reads TGTGCCAGCAGCTTGGAGACAGTATCTTATAACTTGGACTATGGCTACACCTTC. The rearrangement joins TRBV5-4 to TRBJ1-2; perhaps TRBD1 as D (5 bases). The CDR3 has 18 amino acids. V was cut by 0 bases and J by 3 bases, with 21 bases left in between. Germline CDR1 is SGHNT and CDR2 is YYREEE (reference sequence).

To note about this clone: The identical CDR3 is also encoded by other nucleotide sequences in the sample. V and J are TRBV28 and TRBJ1-5; D is undetermined. CDR3 length: 11 residues. V shed 3 bases and J shed 5 bases, with 2 bases lying between them. The germline gives CDR1 MDHEN, CDR2 SYDVKM. DNA for the CDR3: TGTGCCAGCAGTTTTGATCAGCCCCAGCATTTT. As protein: CASSFDQPQHF.

About this clone itself: This could be a read error, since a much larger clone is one nucleotide away. V usage is TRBV7-8 and J usage is TRBJ2-2; tentatively, D is TRBD1 (5 bases). V was cut by 0 bases and J by 4 bases, with 9 bases left in between. The CDR3 runs to 15 residues. Germline V lookup: CDR1 SGHVS, CDR2 FQNEAQ. The CDR3 is CASSLATASTGELFF. In nucleotides, the CDR3 is TGTGCCAGCAGCTTAGCGACAGCGAGCACCGGGGAGCTGTTTTTT.

With respect to this clone: In the same sample, other DNA sequences code for this CDR3. This sequence joins TRBV7-2 and TRBJ2-5; D unclear. The V and J ends lost 4 bases and 4 bases respectively, with 22 bases between them. In germline, CDR1 is SGHTA, CDR2 FQGNSA. The CDR3 runs to 17 residues. CDR3 nucleotide sequence: TGTGCCAGCAGCTACCGCGGCGACACACCCGCAGCAGAGACCCAGTACTTC. Its protein is CASSYRGDTPAAETQYF. Full variable domain (rest looked up from reference TRBV7-2 and TRBJ2-5): GAGVSQSPSNKVTEKGKDVELRCDPISGHTALYWYRQSLGQGLEFLIYFQGNSAPDKSGLPSDRFSAERTGGSVSTLTIQRTQQEDSAVYLCASSYRGDTPAAETQYFGPGTRLLVL.

This chain uses TRBV6-1 with TRBJ2-3; perhaps TRBD1 as D (6 bases). V was pared by 3 bases and J by 4 bases, with 20 bases between. The germline V gene encodes CDR1 MNHNS and CDR2 SASEGT. The CDR3 covers 17 residues. The CDR3 spells CASSDSISRGFSDTQYF. Here the CDR3 DNA reads TGTGCCAGCAGTGATTCTATTAGTAGGGGGTTCTCAGATACGCAGTATTTT.

This clone was seen once. The chain has TRBV6-5 and TRBJ2-1; 10 bases are shared with TRBD2. The CDR3 has 13 residues. Per the germline V gene, CDR1 is MNHEY and CDR2 is SVGAGI. Trimming removed 6 bases from V and 9 bases from J; junction bases left unmatched: 5. CDR3 protein: CASRERGGSEQFF. The CDR3, as DNA: TGTGCCAGCAGAGAGCGGGGGGGCAGTGAGCAGTTCTTC.

Here the CDR3 DNA reads TGTGCCAGCAGCACTAGCGGGGGGAGCACAGATACGCAGTATTTT. This codes for CASSTSGGSTDTQYF. The chain employs TRBV9 and TRBJ2-3; TRBD2 agrees at 12 bases. The CDR3 is made up of 15 amino acids. Unmatched junction bases numbered 0, after V lost 4 bases and J lost 0 bases. Germline lookup yields CDR1 SGDLS and CDR2 YYNGEE. Variable domain in full (rest from reference TRBV9 and TRBJ2-3): DSGVTQTPKHLITATGQRVTLRCSPRSGDLSVYWYQQSLDQGLQFLIQYYNGEERAKGNILERFSAQQFPDLHSELNLSSLELGDSALYFCASSTSGGSTDTQYFGPGTRLTVL.

This clone has only a few counts. V gene TRBV21-1 combines with J gene TRBJ1-1; the table's D call, TRBD1, was not checked against the DNA. TRBV21-1 is listed as a pseudogene. The CDR3 has 16 amino acids. CDR3 coding DNA: TGTGCCAGCAGCAAAGGTCTTGCCACACTGAACACTGAAGCTTTCTTT. Translating gives CASSKGLATLNTEAFF.

On this clone: The identical CDR3 is also encoded by other nucleotide sequences in the sample. This chain links TRBV7-9 with TRBJ2-5; possible D gene TRBD2, 5 bases. Germline values: CDR1 SEHNR, CDR2 FQNEAQ (reference sequence). Trimming removed 5 bases from V and 5 bases from J, with 12 bases in between. This CDR3 spans 13 amino acids. In DNA, the CDR3 is TGTGCCAGCAGCCCCCGGAGGCAGGAGACCCAGTACTTC. This gives the protein CASSPRRQETQYF.

The CDR3 is CASSLGPGQKGILDEAFF. The DNA of the CDR3 is TGTGCCAGCAGCTTAGGACCGGGGCAAAAGGGAATCTTGGATGAAGCTTTCTTT. The chain combines TRBV11-2 with TRBJ1-1, with TRBD1 as a possible D gene (5 bases). The germline V and J ends were trimmed by 1 base and 7 bases, with 25 bases remaining between them. Germline CDR1 is SGHAT and CDR2 is FQNNGV. CDR3 length equals 18 residues.